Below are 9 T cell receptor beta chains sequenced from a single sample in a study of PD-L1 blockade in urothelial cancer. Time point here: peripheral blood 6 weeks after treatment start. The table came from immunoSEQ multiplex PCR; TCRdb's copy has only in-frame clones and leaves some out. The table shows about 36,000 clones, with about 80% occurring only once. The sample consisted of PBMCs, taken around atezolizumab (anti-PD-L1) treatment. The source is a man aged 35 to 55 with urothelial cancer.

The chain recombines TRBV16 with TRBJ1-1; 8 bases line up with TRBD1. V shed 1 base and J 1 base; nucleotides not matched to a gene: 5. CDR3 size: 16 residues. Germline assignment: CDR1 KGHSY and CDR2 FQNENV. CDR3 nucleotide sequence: TGTGCCAGCAGCCAATTAGGGACAGGAGAGAACACTGAAGCTTTCTTT. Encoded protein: CASSQLGTGENTEAFF.

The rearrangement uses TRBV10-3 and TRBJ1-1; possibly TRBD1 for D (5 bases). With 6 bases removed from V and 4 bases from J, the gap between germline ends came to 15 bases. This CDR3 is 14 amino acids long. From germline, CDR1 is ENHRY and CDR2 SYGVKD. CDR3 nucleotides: TGTGCCATCAGCTTACAGGACCCGGCCACTGAAGCTTTCTTT. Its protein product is CAISLQDPATEAFF.

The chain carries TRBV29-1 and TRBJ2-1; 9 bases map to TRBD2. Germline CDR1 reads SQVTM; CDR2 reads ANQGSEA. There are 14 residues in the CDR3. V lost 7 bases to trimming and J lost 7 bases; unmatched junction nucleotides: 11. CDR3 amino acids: CSAQASGRRNEQFF. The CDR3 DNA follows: TGCAGCGCCCAGGCGAGCGGGAGGCGGAATGAGCAGTTCTTC.

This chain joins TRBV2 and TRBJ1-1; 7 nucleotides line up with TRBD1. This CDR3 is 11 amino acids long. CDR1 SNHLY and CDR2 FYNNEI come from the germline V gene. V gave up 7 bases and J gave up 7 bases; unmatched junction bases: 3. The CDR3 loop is CASKGAGEAFF. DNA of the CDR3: TGTGCCAGCAAGGGGGCCGGTGAAGCTTTCTTT.

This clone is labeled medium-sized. CDR3 in DNA: TGTGCCAGCAGCTTAAGTAGGGGATGGCAGTACTTC. Encoded protein: CASSLSRGWQYF. The chain recombines TRBV5-4 with TRBJ2-7; perhaps TRBD1 as D (5 bases). This CDR3 region has 12 residues. Germline CDR1 SGHNT, CDR2 YYREEE (reference sequence). V lost 2 bases and J lost 9, with 12 bases in between.

CDR3 coding DNA: TGTGCCAGCAGCGTGACAGGGGGTAGTAATCAGCCCCAGCATTTT. Translated: CASSVTGGSNQPQHF. V and J are TRBV2 and TRBJ1-5, with 9 bases matching TRBD1. Germline V gives CDR1 SNHLY, CDR2 FYNNEI. The CDR3 spans 15 residues. V was clipped by 6 bases and J by 4 bases; unmatched bases: 7.

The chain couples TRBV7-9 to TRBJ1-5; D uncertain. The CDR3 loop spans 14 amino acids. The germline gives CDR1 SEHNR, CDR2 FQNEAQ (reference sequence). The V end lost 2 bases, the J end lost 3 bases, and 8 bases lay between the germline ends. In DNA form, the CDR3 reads TGTGCCAGCAGCTTATCGGCGGACAATCAGCCCCAGCATTTT. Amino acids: CASSLSADNQPQHF.

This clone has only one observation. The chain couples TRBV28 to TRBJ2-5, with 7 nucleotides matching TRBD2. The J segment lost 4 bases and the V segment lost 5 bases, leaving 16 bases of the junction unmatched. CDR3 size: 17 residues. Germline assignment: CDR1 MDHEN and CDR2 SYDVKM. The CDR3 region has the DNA TGTGCCAGCAGTCTCTTCCCGGGACTACGCGGGGGAGAGACCCAGTACTTC. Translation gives CASSLFPGLRGGETQYF.

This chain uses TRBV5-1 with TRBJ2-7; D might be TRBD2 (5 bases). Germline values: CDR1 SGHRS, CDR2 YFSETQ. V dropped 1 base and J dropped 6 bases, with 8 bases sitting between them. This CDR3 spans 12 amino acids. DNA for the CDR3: TGCGCCAGCAGCTTGCTACGGGGCGAGCAGTACTTC. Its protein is CASSLLRGEQYF.